What follows describes a single TCR beta chain. This specimen comes from a study of OX40 agonist ivuxolimab in advanced cancers. Trimming took off 0 bases at V and 2 bases at J, with 7 bases between the two ends. The CDR3 sequence is 15 residues long. The germline V gene encodes CDR1 KGHSH and CDR2 LQKENI. Profiled with immunoSEQ multiplex PCR; TCRdb holds only in-frame clones, not every one. The data contain approximately 100,000 clones, 70% to 90% of them singletons. The chain combines TRBV18 with TRBJ2-2; D gene unclear. This clonotype originated in an adult with an advanced solid tumor such as melanoma, head and neck, liver or kidney cancer. The sample was CD4+ or CD8+ T cells sorted from blood, taken in a trial of the OX40 agonist ivuxolimab. CDR3 residues: CASSPPAVNTGELFF. As DNA, the CDR3 is TGTGCCAGCTCACCACCGGCGGTCAACACCGGGGAGCTGTTTTTT.